This T cell receptor (beta chain) is drawn from a study of shared clonotypes between healthy human individuals (dated by TCRdb to the early 2020s). For context, the study as a whole: A couple of women and a few men aged 18 to 49 years were included in the cohort. For each donor, CD4 naive and CD4 memory were each run on three plates, CD8 naive on two plates, and CD8 memory on one plate. To estimate repertoire size and how much clonotype sharing occurs between individuals, the study deeply sequenced the blood TCR repertoires of a handful of healthy adults. To increase sequencing depth and limit assay-specific biases, TCR repertoire library preparation and sequencing were carried out by different laboratories using diverse techniques. Leukapheresis yielded between about 0.94 and 9 billion PBMCs per donor.

For the CD8 naive samples, CD45RO-negative cells were positively selected for CCR7, yielding a CD45RA+CCR7+ population from which TemRA cells were excluded. The donors were healthy, HIV-negative adults with no recently reported acute infections or vaccinations. Every donor was a Caucasian adult living in Nashville, Tennessee, USA. Blood was obtained by leukapheresis, after which PBMCs were separated by Ficoll-Histopaque density gradient centrifugation and cryopreserved in liquid nitrogen vapor phase. Analytical flow cytometry was used to check the purity and quantity of each magnetically sorted T cell population. From each sorted fraction, genomic DNA was isolated and quantified by UV absorbance on a Nanodrop 2000c. To note about this clone: The antigen this receptor binds is unknown. Qualities for individual bases were not recorded, and no much larger clone is one base off.

The CDR3 spans 14 residues, from the cysteine through the phenylalanine. Only the CDR3 part of the read is kept: 42 bases, read in frame from the first base. Trimming removed 2 bases from V and 7 bases from J, leaving 12 bases between the germline ends. For CDR1 and CDR2, the germline V gene lists MDHEN and SYDVKM. Using the deep immunoSEQ assay, multiplex PCR amplified TCR CDR3 regions from genomic DNA. For each cell subset, the extracted genomic DNA was distributed evenly across all wells of several immunoSEQ 96-well plates, and each plate served as one replicate. For sorted subsets, about 200 ng genomic DNA, equal to 30,000 or so T cell genomes, was loaded into each replicate PCR. The purified libraries were quantified using a Qubit 3.0 fluorometer, sized with a Bioanalyzer 2100, and then quantified again using the KAPA Library Quantification kit. A separate single-read 150-cycle Illumina NextSeq 550 flow cell was used to sequence each immunoSEQ 96-well plate. The published analysis was carried out like this. Because the immunoSEQ output held only junctional sequences and lacked quality scores, the filtering could not match the filtering applied to full-length reads. Sequences were annotated with PyIR, a Python wrapper for IgBLAST v1.9, using IMGT germline references to assign V/J genes and CDR3. Any read was removed if the V/J assignment was weak (E-value above 1e-6), the CDR3 was missing, or the read contained stop codons, out-of-frame junctions, or ambiguous translated residues. A V3J clonotype was defined by an identical inferred V gene, J gene, and CDR3 amino acid sequence. Percentage overlap between repertoires was computed as shared unique clonotypes divided by the size of the smaller repertoire. Richness of each repertoire was evaluated using RTK rarefaction, the Chao1 estimator, and Recon v2.1 estimates of unobserved clonotypes. For all TCRbeta clonotypes obtained by the gDNA method from a handful of donors, generation probabilities were computed with OLGA. Imported from immuneACCESS, the table was reduced by TCRdb to in-frame sequences with V and J called. These copies leave out some clones; in studies compared against another copy, an unresolved V gene accounts for under half, and the cause of the remainder is not known. That table gives V, J and clone size, and the DNA gave D and trimming. Recorded for this sample are some 2 million clones; about 94% of them occurred a single time. The ten largest clones represent 0.9% to 1.5% of the sample.

Results the study describes overall, beyond this receptor: Sampling was restricted to blood, and TCR repertoires in tissues likely differ from the TCR repertoires found in blood. Sharing across a few donors was observed for roughly 5% of naive CD4, 3.5% of naive CD8, about 2.3% of memory CD4, and roughly 0.4% of memory CD8 clonotypes. Larger estimated clonotype richness was generally found for naive subsets than for memory subsets. Compared with non-shared clonotypes, the clonotypes found in all four sorted-subset donors had higher generation probabilities. Because the study included a small number of donors, the genetic and exposure-history diversity represented was limited. Pairwise subsampling indicated that sequencing depth was expected to affect the degree of clonotype sharing among donors. Even with the large sequencing depth, rarefaction of the sorted-subset datasets indicated that sequencing was incomplete.

The sample taken for sequencing was naive CD8+ T cells sorted from blood. This specimen's cell subset or site label, per the study, means: CD45RA+CCR7+. This clonotype was obtained from a young man in good health. The sequence links TRBV28 to TRBJ1-5; possibly the D gene is TRBD1, per 5 matching bases. CDR3 sequence: CASSLGQGRQPQHF. The DNA is TGTGCCAGCAGTTTAGGTCAGGGCAGGCAGCCCCAGCATTTT.